This TCR beta chain stems from a study of T cell changes during pregnancy in multiple sclerosis. In germline, CDR1 is LNHDA, CDR2 SQIVND (reference sequence). Trimming pared 5 bases from V and 1 base from J, leaving 9 bases between. The CDR3 loop spans 13 amino acids. Sequenced by immunoSEQ multiplex PCR; TCRdb stores in-frame clones only, minus some. Seen here are some 28,000 clones, approximately 88% observed once, and the top ten hold approximately 8.4%. This chain links TRBV19 with TRBJ2-7, with unresolved D. This specimen was CD8+ T cells from peripheral blood mononuclear cells, taken before pregnancy. The TCR comes from a female donor with multiple sclerosis, enrolled in a pregnancy study. CDR3 region: CASSAGPSYEQYF. The CDR3 region has the DNA TGTGCCAGTAGTGCAGGCCCGTCCTACGAGCAGTACTTC.